A single sample gave rise to the 30 T cell receptor beta chains below, sequenced in a study of post-analysis software for immune sequencing data. Whole-study results and caveats: TRBV segments more frequent in patients than in controls numbered several and included TRBV5-6, TRBV5-1 and TRBV20-1.

Researchers reported that TCR beta cDNA libraries carried unique molecular identifiers. TCRdb reanalysed the PCR reads using MiXCR and keeps one entry per CDR3 protein. The table includes hundreds of thousands of distinct CDR3 sequences, under 55% detected once. The antigens for these receptors are not known. Sequenced input: blood. These receptor sequences come from a girl between 5 and 17 years old with multiple sclerosis.

A note on this clonotype: A read error may produce the germline difference seen at one junction end. The genes are TRBV12-3 or TRBV12-4 and TRBJ2-7, with D possibly TRBD1 on 6 matching bases. This CDR3 region has 14 residues. CDR3 in DNA: TGTGCCAGCAGTTTACTAGGGGGACCCTACGAGCAGTCCTTC. Its translation: CASSLLGGPYEQSF.

This chain joins TRBV4-1 and TRBJ1-6; TRBD1 aligns across 8 bases. Germline lookup yields CDR1 MGHRA and CDR2 YSYEKL. This CDR3 comprises 17 residues. The V and J ends lost 4 bases and 5 bases, in that order; junction bases with no gene match: 10. This CDR3 reads CASSRKTGDGDNSPLHF. CDR3 DNA sequence: TGCGCCAGCAGCCGAAAGACAGGGGACGGGGATAATTCACCCCTCCACTTT.

This clonotype occurred a few times. J is TRBJ1-2 and V is TRBV20-1, with 7 bases matching TRBD1. In germline, CDR1 is DFQATT, CDR2 SNEGSKA (reference sequence). CDR3 length equals 13 residues. J lost 10 bases, V lost 1 base, and 9 bases had no gene match. The CDR3, as DNA: TGCAGTGCTAGAGGTCAGGGGGGCGAGGTCTACACCTTC. Translation gives CSARGQGGEVYTF.

This clonotype was seen a few times. The V call is TRBV20-1, the J call TRBJ2-1; 7 nucleotides line up with TRBD2. Germline CDR1 is DFQATT and CDR2 is SNEGSKA (reference sequence). V shed 6 bases and J 8 bases; nucleotides not matched to a gene: 19. The CDR3 has 16 amino acids. The CDR3 DNA is TGCAGTGCCCATCGCCCAAACCTCCGGGAGGTACATGAGCAGTTCTTC. Its protein is CSAHRPNLREVHEQFF.

The genes are TRBV20-1 and TRBJ2-3; D is possibly TRBD2 (5 bases). Germline loops: CDR1 DFQATT, CDR2 SNEGSKA (reference sequence). The CDR3 length is 13 residues. V was trimmed by 5 bases and J by 0 bases, leaving 9 bases between them. The CDR3 is CSAERSSTDTQYF. CDR3 sequence (DNA): TGCAGTGCTGAGCGGTCTAGCACAGATACGCAGTATTTT.

Ten or more counts support this clonotype. The rearrangement links TRBV6-5 to TRBJ1-2; D is unresolved. CDR3 length: 15 amino acids. Germline CDR1 reads MNHEY; CDR2 reads SVGAGI. Trimming stripped 6 bases from V and 0 bases from J, with 14 bases between. The CDR3 DNA is TGTGCCAGCAGCCCTGGTACCGGGGCTAACTATGGCTACACCTTC. Protein product: CASSPGTGANYGYTF.

This clonotype has just a few counts. The chain recombines TRBV20-1 with TRBJ2-7, with D tentatively TRBD1 (6 bases). Germline CDR1 and CDR2: DFQATT and SNEGSKA (reference sequence). This CDR3 is built from 13 residues. Trimming cost V 5 bases and J 3 bases, with 14 bases left between them. The CDR3 sequence: CSALRQDLYEQYF. Written as DNA, the CDR3 is TGCAGTGCTCTTCGACAGGATCTCTACGAGCAGTACTTC.

In this sample, this clonotype turned up a few times. This rearrangement joins TRBV12-3 or TRBV12-4 to TRBJ2-7, with 7 bases that match TRBD2. V gave up 8 bases and J gave up 6 bases; unmatched junction bases: 10. The CDR3 has 13 residues. The CDR3 here is CASRGGRASEQYF. In nucleotides, the CDR3 is TGTGCCAGCCGTGGGGGGAGGGCCTCCGAGCAGTACTTC.

This clonotype was seen only once. The chain is built from TRBV20-1 and TRBJ2-1; 12 positions match TRBD2. This CDR3 is built from 15 residues. CDR1 and CDR2 from the germline V gene are DFQATT and SNEGSKA (reference sequence). Trimming took 3 bases from V and 6 from J; bases not matched to a gene: 6. In nucleotides, the CDR3 is TGCAGTGCTAGTCTAGCGGGAGGGAAGGTCAATGAGCAGTTCTTC. It specifies CSASLAGGKVNEQFF.

The chain combines TRBV28 with TRBJ1-2; perhaps TRBD1 as D (6 bases). Germline V gene data show CDR1 as MDHEN and CDR2 as SYDVKM. V lost 3 bases to trimming and J lost 8 bases, with 19 bases between them. CDR3 length equals 15 residues. The CDR3 DNA is TGTGCCAGCAGTTTTGCGGGGGCTCCCACATACGGCTACACCTTC. This gives the protein CASSFAGAPTYGYTF.

The chain is built from TRBV2 and TRBJ2-3; D is possibly TRBD1 or TRBD2 (5 bases each). CDR1 and CDR2 (germline): SNHLY, FYNNEI. Trimming cost V 2 bases and J 2 bases, with 11 bases left between them. CDR3 length: 15 amino acids. CDR3 region: CASSEWDGYTDTQYF. In DNA form, the CDR3 reads TGTGCCAGCAGTGAATGGGACGGGTACACAGATACGCAGTATTTT.

Only a few counts were recorded for this clonotype. V is TRBV5-1 and J is TRBJ1-2, with a possible D match to TRBD1 (5 bases). V was trimmed by 6 bases and J by 4 bases, leaving 13 bases between them. Looked up from germline, CDR1 is SGHRS and CDR2 is YFSETQ. The CDR3 length is 13 residues. The chain's CDR3 is CASTRDPGYGYTF. The CDR3 coding sequence is TGCGCCAGCACCCGGGACCCAGGCTATGGCTACACCTTC.

This clonotype appeared a few times. The V and J genes are TRBV7-2 and TRBJ2-7, with 9 bases matching TRBD2. V lost 1 base to trimming and J lost 0 bases; unmatched junction nucleotides: 7. The germline CDR1 and CDR2 sequences are SGHTA and FQGNSA. The CDR3 has 17 residues. The CDR3 nucleotides read TGTGCCAGCAGCTTAGAGGCTAGCGGGGCCTTCTCCTACGAGCAGTACTTC. This translates into CASSLEASGAFSYEQYF. Together with reference TRBV7-2 and TRBJ2-7, the CDR3 gives the full variable domain: GAGVSQSPSNKVTEKGKDVELRCDPISGHTALYWYRQSLGQGLEFLIYFQGNSAPDKSGLPSDRFSAERTGGSVSTLTIQRTQQEDSAVYLCASSLEASGAFSYEQYFGPGTRLTVT.

The V call is TRBV7-3, the J call TRBJ1-2, with D perhaps matching TRBD1 (6 bases). In germline, CDR1 is SGHTA, CDR2 FQGTGA. The V and J ends lost 2 bases and 7 bases respectively, with 14 bases between them. The CDR3 totals 14 residues. The CDR3 coding sequence is TGTGCCAGCAGCTTAGATCCGGGGGCGGGTGGCTACACCTTC. It translates to CASSLDPGAGGYTF. The variable domain in full, completed from reference TRBV7-3 and TRBJ1-2, reads GAGVSQTPSNKVTEKGKYVELRCDPISGHTALYWYRQSLGQGPEFLIYFQGTGAADDSGLPNDRFFAVRPEGSVSTLKIQRTERGDSAVYLCASSLDPGAGGYTFGSGTRLTVV.

This clonotype was seen a handful of times. J is TRBJ2-1 and V is TRBV5-1, with D possibly called TRBD1 or TRBD2 (5 bases each). The CDR3 covers 15 residues. V dropped 4 bases and J dropped 0 bases, with 11 bases sitting between them. From germline, CDR1 is SGHRS and CDR2 YFSETQ. The CDR3 region has the DNA TGCGCCAGCAGCCCCGGGACGGCCTCCTACAATGAGCAGTTCTTC. It encodes CASSPGTASYNEQFF.

This clonotype was seen more than once but under ten times. The V and J genes are TRBV20-1 and TRBJ1-4; 7 bases map to TRBD1. The germline V gene encodes CDR1 DFQATT and CDR2 SNEGSKA (reference sequence). With V trimmed by 0 bases and J by 4 bases, 8 bases remained unmatched. CDR3 length equals 16 residues. In DNA, the CDR3 is TGCAGTGCTAGAGACCGGGGTAGGGGGCATAATGAAAAACTGTTTTTT. Amino acids: CSARDRGRGHNEKLFF.

In this sample, this clonotype turned up a few times. J is TRBJ2-7 and V is TRBV27; D is perhaps TRBD1 (5 bases). V lost 8 bases, J lost 6 bases, and 11 bases lay in between. CDR3 length: 11 residues. Germline values: CDR1 MNHEY, CDR2 SMNVEV (reference sequence). The CDR3 spells CASQGAREQYF. CDR3 bases: TGTGCCAGCCAAGGGGCTCGCGAGCAGTACTTC.

In the case of this clonotype: One junction end does not reproduce the germline sequence, and a read error may be involved. The chain uses TRBV20-1 and TRBJ2-1, with 9 bases matching TRBD2. Germline values: CDR1 DFQATT, CDR2 SNEGSKA (reference sequence). There are 13 residues in the CDR3. The CDR3 is CSAPAGGRNERFF. The CDR3 coding sequence is TGCAGTGCTCCAGCGGGAGGACGCAATGAGCGGTTCTTC.

The V and J genes are TRBV12-3 or TRBV12-4 and TRBJ2-1; TRBD1 aligns across 7 bases. The tail of the sequence fits TRBJ2-7 better, so the J call may be wrong. The CDR3 totals 15 residues. The CDR3 bases are TGTGCCAGCAGTTTAGTTCTAACAGGGGCAGATGAGCAGTACTTC. This sequence encodes CASSLVLTGADEQYF.

The chain recombines TRBV4-1 with TRBJ2-4; 11 nucleotides line up with TRBD1. Germline CDR1 reads MGHRA; CDR2 reads YSYEKL. V shed 4 bases, J shed 0 bases, and the junction held 14 bases outside the gene matches. CDR3 size: 20 residues. CDR3 residues: CASSRQGTGGSGGAKNIQYF. CDR3 nucleotides: TGCGCCAGCAGCCGTCAAGGGACAGGGGGGAGCGGAGGAGCCAAAAACATTCAGTACTTC.

Here the CDR3 DNA reads TGTGCCAGCAGTTTGCCGATAAGACTAGCGGGAGGGAGTGAGCAGTTCTTC. The encoded protein is CASSLPIRLAGGSEQFF. This chain joins TRBV12-3 or TRBV12-4 and TRBJ2-1, with 14 bases identical to TRBD2. CDR3 length: 17 amino acids. The J segment lost 9 bases and the V segment lost 3 bases, leaving 10 bases of the junction unmatched.

The chain is built from TRBV12-3 or TRBV12-4 and TRBJ1-1; 9 bases agree with TRBD1. J was trimmed by 5 bases and V by 5 bases; bases with no gene match: 9. The CDR3 is 15 residues long. CDR3 nucleotides: TGTGCCAGCAGTCGAACAACGACAGGGGGTACTGAAGCTTTCTTT. Its translation: CASSRTTTGGTEAFF.

The chain links TRBV20-1 to TRBJ2-5, with 9 bases identical to TRBD2. Germline CDR1 DFQATT, CDR2 SNEGSKA (reference sequence). Trimming removed 6 bases from V and 1 base from J; junction bases left unmatched: 6. This CDR3 has 14 residues. CDR3 region: CSAPRREGQETQYF. The CDR3 DNA is TGCAGTGCCCCTAGGCGGGAGGGCCAAGAGACCCAGTACTTC.

The chain employs TRBV4-1 and TRBJ1-1; 8 bases fit TRBD1. The germline V gene encodes CDR1 MGHRA and CDR2 YSYEKL. CDR3 length: 15 residues. V shed 4 bases, J shed 3 bases, and the junction held 7 bases outside the gene matches. CDR3 loop: CASSRMTGADTEAFF. CDR3 in DNA: TGCGCCAGCAGCCGCATGACAGGGGCCGACACTGAAGCTTTCTTT.

The genes are TRBV18 and TRBJ2-1; TRBD2 might be the D (6 bases). CDR3 length: 17 amino acids. With 3 bases removed from V and 2 bases from J, the gap between germline ends came to 17 bases. CDR1 is KGHSH, CDR2 LQKENI, per germline. This CDR3 reads CASSPGLSGPAYNEQFF. The DNA of the CDR3 is TGTGCCAGCTCACCGGGTTTAAGCGGGCCTGCCTACAATGAGCAGTTCTTC.

A few counts support this clonotype. The rearrangement links TRBV5-1 to TRBJ2-1, with D uncertain. The V end lost 4 bases, the J end lost 2 bases, and 10 bases lay between the germline ends. CDR3 length: 14 amino acids. CDR1 SGHRS and CDR2 YFSETQ come from the germline V gene. CDR3 in amino acids: CASSRTPPYNEQFF. The CDR3 DNA reads TGCGCCAGCAGCCGAACACCTCCCTACAATGAGCAGTTCTTC. The full variable domain, rest sourced from reference TRBV5-1 and TRBJ2-1, is KAGVTQTPRYLIKTRGQQVTLSCSPISGHRSVSWYQQTPGQGLQFLFEYFSETQRNKGNFPGRFSGRQFSNSRSEMNVSTLELGDSALYLCASSRTPPYNEQFFGPGTRLTVL.

This clonotype was counted a few times. The chain employs TRBV5-1 and TRBJ2-7; TRBD2 agrees at 7 bases. Gene TRBJ2-5 matches the end of the DNA better, so the J call may be wrong. This CDR3 comprises 14 residues. In germline, CDR1 is SGHRS, CDR2 YFSETQ. CDR3 loop: CASRPSGGGETQYF. The CDR3 nucleotides read TGCGCCAGCAGGCCTTCCGGGGGAGGGGAGACCCAGTACTTC.

V is TRBV29-1 and J is TRBJ2-3; TRBD2 aligns across 9 bases. The CDR3 runs to 15 residues. Germline CDR1 and CDR2: SQVTM and ANQGSEA. V dropped 3 bases and J dropped 2; count of bases not matched to a gene: 6. The CDR3: CSVEYAGGITDTQYF. In nucleotides, the CDR3 is TGCAGCGTTGAGTACGCGGGAGGGATCACAGATACGCAGTATTTT.

The chain links TRBV2 to TRBJ2-6, with TRBD1 identical over 10 bases. The V and J ends lost 4 bases and 0 bases, in that order; junction bases with no gene match: 12. The CDR3 covers 20 residues. CDR1 SNHLY and CDR2 FYNNEI come from the germline V gene. The CDR3 DNA follows: TGTGCCAGCAGTGTCCCGGGACAGGGGCCCAGAACCTCTGGGGCCAACGTCCTGACTTTC. Translation: CASSVPGQGPRTSGANVLTF.

The chain employs TRBV20-1 and TRBJ2-4, with D perhaps matching TRBD1 or TRBD2 (5 bases each). CDR3 size: 15 residues. CDR1 DFQATT and CDR2 SNEGSKA come from the germline V gene (reference sequence). The V and J ends lost 0 bases and 1 base respectively, with 10 bases between them. CDR3 protein: CSARDIRDAKNIQYF. CDR3 coding DNA: TGCAGTGCTAGAGATATCCGGGACGCCAAAAACATTCAGTACTTC.